This TCR beta chain was profiled in a study of blood T cell repertoires in COVID-19. Across the whole study: Some COVID-19 samples were acute and others convalescent; all came from the United States, Italy and Spain. From T cells, B-cell-depleted T cells, or PBMCs came the material, which was cDNA or gDNA.

How the authors handled the data: Estimation of nucleated cell counts was performed using reference gene primer amplification. Libraries were prepared by immunoSEQ multiplex PCR; TCRdb keeps only in-frame clonotypes and omits some of them. V, J and clone size reflect that table, while D and trimming were determined from the DNA. Of some 290,000 clones in the sample, about nine tenths were seen once. Germline values: CDR1 MDHEN, CDR2 SYDVKM. Trimming removed 5 bases at V and 3 bases at J, with 5 bases between. This CDR3 contains 11 residues. The chain joins TRBV28 to TRBJ2-7; no clear D. This receptor was obtained from a woman between 45 and 65 years old who had recovered from COVID-19. Source material: peripheral blood. CDR3: CASSGNYEQYF. The CDR3 region has the DNA TGTGCCAGCAGTGGCAACTACGAGCAGTACTTC. Full variable domain (missing parts from reference TRBV28 and TRBJ2-7): DVKVTQSSRYLVKRTGEKVFLECVQDMDHENMFWYRQDPGLGLRLIYFSYDVKMKEKGDIPEGYSVSREKKERFSLILESASTNQTSMYLCASSGNYEQYFGPGTRLTVT.